The rows below give T cell receptor beta chains drawn from one sample of a study of cytomegalovirus exposure and HLA in healthy donors. Here immunoSEQ multiplex PCR was the method, and the copy in TCRdb shows in-frame clones only, minus some. The sample shows 130,000 to 150,000 clones, approximately 78% of them seen only once. The material sequenced was PBMCs. Receptors were obtained from a woman between 18 and 29 years old in good health and CMV-seropositive. The CDR3 runs from the conserved cysteine through the conserved F or W. D genes are given only for firm matches. Clone size is stated in some rows and not others, as once, few, many or a class when expanded.

V,J,size,D,CDR3,DNA
TRBV6-6,TRBJ1-1,NA,TRBD1,CASSMTGGRTEAFF,TGTGCCAGCAGTATGACAGGGGGCAGGACTGAAGCTTTCTTT
TRBV19,TRBJ2-1,once,TRBD1,CASSIYQGADEQFF,TGTGCCAGTAGTATTTATCAGGGGGCGGATGAGCAGTTCTTC
TRBV27,TRBJ1-1,NA,NA,CASSYYRLGAGDTEAFF,TGTGCCAGCAGCTATTACAGGTTGGGGGCGGGCGACACTGAAGCTTTCTTT
TRBV19,TRBJ2-7,NA,TRBD2,CASSPGTSGGFRGYEQYF,TGTGCCAGTAGTCCCGGGACTAGCGGGGGGTTTCGGGGCTACGAGCAGTACTTC
TRBV18,TRBJ1-5,NA,NA,CASSGIGGSNQPQHF,TGTGCCAGCTCCGGAATAGGAGGGAGCAATCAGCCCCAGCATTTT
TRBV5-5,TRBJ1-2,NA,NA,CASSAGGDGYGYTF,TGTGCCAGCAGCGCCGGGGGGGACGGGTATGGCTACACCTTC
TRBV10-3,TRBJ2-3,NA,NA,CAISEDGGTDTQYF,TGTGCCATCAGTGAGGACGGAGGCACAGATACGCAGTATTTT
TRBV6-4,TRBJ1-5,NA,TRBD1,CASSDRGPRVPQHF,TGTGCCAGCAGTGACAGGGGGCCCCGAGTGCCCCAGCATTTT
TRBV19,TRBJ1-6,NA,TRBD1,CASSRDRGNSPLHF,TGTGCCAGTAGCCGAGACAGGGGGAATTCACCCCTCCACTTT
TRBV9,TRBJ2-7,NA,TRBD1,CASSVGGFGDSTYEQYF,TGTGCCAGCAGCGTAGGTGGGTTCGGGGACAGTACCTACGAGCAGTACTTC
TRBV5-8,TRBJ1-5,NA,NA,CASSPVNQPQHF,TGTGCCAGCAGCCCTGTTAATCAGCCCCAGCATTTT